This record looks at one T cell receptor beta chain sequence and its context. The junction had 9 bases not matched to a gene; V was cut back by 5 bases and J by 3 bases. This CDR3 comprises 16 residues. CDR1 and CDR2 from the germline V gene are SNHLY and FYNNEI. The data belong to a study of blood T cell repertoires in COVID-19. Study-level information: The United States, Italy and Spain provided the acute and convalescent COVID-19 samples. Nucleic acid was either cDNA or gDNA, and it came from T cells, B-cell-depleted T cells, or PBMCs.

In the study's own analysis: Reference gene primer amplification yielded estimated nucleated cell counts. The assay was immunoSEQ multiplex PCR, and TCRdb's table has in-frame clones only and misses some. D and trimming come from the DNA, and the V and J calls and clone size come from that table. Here the sample spans under 250,000 clones, roughly 90% being singletons. The gene calls are TRBV2 and TRBJ2-5; 10 nucleotides line up with TRBD2. This sequence originates from a woman in her sixties with acute or convalescent COVID-19. The sample comprised peripheral blood. CDR3 amino acids: CASSSPSGGPEETQYF. The CDR3 DNA is TGTGCCAGCAGTAGTCCTAGCGGGGGACCTGAAGAGACCCAGTACTTC.